These 7 T cell receptor beta chains were sequenced from one sample in a study of PD-L1 blockade in urothelial cancer. Produced via immunoSEQ multiplex PCR; TCRdb's table is partial and in-frame only. The sample shows 70,000 or so clones, about 90% of them seen only once. The time point: pretreatment peripheral blood. The material sequenced was PBMCs, taken around atezolizumab (anti-PD-L1) treatment. These receptors all stem from a man aged 65 to 79 with urothelial cancer.

The V call is TRBV6-4, the J call TRBJ1-5, with D perhaps TRBD1 (5 bases). Germline V gene sequence: CDR1 MRHNA, CDR2 SNTAGT. The V and J ends lost 6 bases and 3 bases respectively, with 9 bases between them. This CDR3 comprises 13 residues. The CDR3 protein is CASSVDTNQPQHF. The DNA of the CDR3 is TGTGCCAGCAGCGTGGACACCAATCAGCCCCAGCATTTT.

This chain links TRBV19 with TRBJ1-5; a weak D match, TRBD1 (6 bases). This CDR3 comprises 14 residues. CDR1 is LNHDA, CDR2 SQIVND, per germline (reference sequence). Trimming cost V 3 bases and J 3 bases, with 9 bases left between them. As DNA, the CDR3 is TGTGCCAGTAGTATCACAGGGACCAATCAGCCCCAGCATTTT. It yields the protein CASSITGTNQPQHF.

CDR3 residues: CASSVEGLAGYNEQFF. CDR3 DNA: TGTGCCAGCAGTGTGGAGGGACTAGCGGGCTACAATGAGCAGTTCTTC. The rearrangement joins TRBV6-1 to TRBJ2-1, with TRBD2 matching 12 bases. CDR1 is MNHNS and CDR2 is SASEGT in the germline V gene. V dropped 4 bases and J dropped 3; count of bases not matched to a gene: 4. There are 16 residues in the CDR3.

This chain connects TRBV27 to TRBJ2-1, with D perhaps TRBD2 (6 bases). V lost 6 bases and J lost 9, with 18 bases in between. The germline V gene has CDR1 MNHEY and CDR2 SMNVEV (reference sequence). CDR3 length: 14 residues. CDR3 nucleotide sequence: TGTGCCAGCAGACCCTCGACTAGGCGGGCTGAGCAGTTCTTC. Translating it yields CASRPSTRRAEQFF.

This clone was seen a few times. The V call is TRBV5-1, the J call TRBJ2-5; the D is unclear. V was cut by 0 bases and J by 5 bases, with 14 bases left in between. Germline V lookup: CDR1 SGHRS, CDR2 YFSETQ. The CDR3 contains 15 residues. As DNA, the CDR3 is TGCGCCAGCAGCTTGGCGAGAGGTGGGTCCGAGACCCAGTACTTC. This encodes CASSLARGGSETQYF.

In DNA form, the CDR3 reads TGTGCCAGCAGCCCCCCTATGGGAGGGCCAAACACCGGGGAGCTGTTTTTT. This gives the protein CASSPPMGGPNTGELFF. The V gene is TRBV21-1, the J gene TRBJ2-2; TRBD2 reflects the table's D call only, with no check against the DNA. TRBV21-1 is marked as a pseudogene. The CDR3 covers 17 residues.

The chain links TRBV5-1 to TRBJ2-2; 11 bases agree with TRBD2. CDR1 is SGHRS, CDR2 YFSETQ, per germline. This CDR3 is 15 amino acids long. V dropped 4 bases and J dropped 7; count of bases not matched to a gene: 6. DNA of the CDR3: TGCGCCAGCAGCCTTAGCGGGAGGGCCGACGGGGAGCTGTTTTTT. Protein: CASSLSGRADGELFF.